Shown below are 17 T cell receptor beta chains from a single sample sequenced in a study of blood T cell repertoires in COVID-19 (TCRdb year 2020). The library was made by the immunoSEQ multiplex PCR assay. Held by TCRdb, this immuneACCESS table contains in-frame sequences only and omits some clones. Under half of the omission traces to an unresolved V gene where checked; the cause of the rest is unknown. The sample table shows fewer than 500,000 clones, and around 88% are seen once. The ten biggest clones cover around 4.4% of the sample. The sample consisted of peripheral blood. These receptors were obtained from a woman aged 25 to 39 with acute or convalescent COVID-19.

This clone was seen a few times. The identical CDR3 is also encoded by other nucleotide sequences in the sample. This chain joins TRBV27 and TRBJ1-3; 7 bases align to TRBD1. The V gene end was trimmed by 6 bases and the J gene end by 3 bases; junction bases not matched to a gene: 2. The germline V gene encodes CDR1 MNHEY and CDR2 SMNVEV (reference sequence). The CDR3 spans 13 residues. The CDR3 sequence: CASSPGGGNTIYF. CDR3 sequence (DNA): TGTGCCAGCAGCCCAGGGGGTGGAAACACCATATATTTT.

This clone appeared a few times. The chain carries TRBV4-1 and TRBJ1-1, with 7 bases identical to TRBD1. This CDR3 region has 17 residues. V trimming: 6 bases; J trimming: 0 bases; junction bases outside the gene matches: 13. Looked up from germline, CDR1 is MGHRA and CDR2 is YSYEKL. In DNA, the CDR3 is TGCGCCAGCAGTGACAACCCCGGGACAGCCCTGAACACTGAAGCTTTCTTT. It specifies CASSDNPGTALNTEAFF.

This clone was counted a few times. The rearrangement links TRBV5-5 to TRBJ2-5; TRBD2 matches at 10 bases. This CDR3 comprises 16 residues. Germline V CDR1 and CDR2: SGHKS, YYEKEE (reference sequence). Trimming cost V 3 bases and J 0 bases; bases outside gene matches: 5. The CDR3 reads CASSSPLAGHQETQYF. CDR3 sequence (DNA): TGTGCCAGCAGCTCACCACTAGCGGGGCACCAAGAGACCCAGTACTTC.

The J gene is TRBJ1-3, the V gene TRBV5-6; D uncertain. There are 15 residues in the CDR3. The ends were cut back, 1 base at V and 4 bases at J, with 12 bases in the middle. Per germline, CDR1 SGHDT and CDR2 YYEEEE. This CDR3 is CASSLWLRGGNTIYF. The CDR3 DNA is TGTGCCAGCAGCTTGTGGTTGAGAGGGGGAAACACCATATATTTT. The whole variable domain, filled in from reference TRBV5-6 and TRBJ1-3, reads DAGVTQSPTHLIKTRGQQVTLRCSPKSGHDTVSWYQQALGQGPQFIFQYYEEEERQRGNFPDRFSGHQFPNYSSELNVNALLLGDSALYLCASSLWLRGGNTIYFGEGSWLTVV.

The J gene is TRBJ1-1, the V gene TRBV28, with unresolved D. This CDR3 has 13 residues. Trimming took 4 bases from V and 1 from J, leaving 7 bases between them. The germline gives CDR1 MDHEN, CDR2 SYDVKM. CDR3 residues: CASSSQRNTEAFF. In DNA form, the CDR3 reads TGTGCCAGCAGTTCACAGAGGAACACTGAAGCTTTCTTT.

This sequence joins TRBV27 and TRBJ1-1; 8 bases fit TRBD1. The germline V gene has CDR1 MNHEY and CDR2 SMNVEV (reference sequence). Losses at the gene ends were 5 bases for V and 3 bases for J; bases not matched to a gene: 2. The CDR3 is 13 amino acids. CDR3: CASSLQGDTEAFF. CDR3 coding DNA: TGTGCCAGCAGTCTACAGGGGGACACTGAAGCTTTCTTT.

The chain links TRBV7-3 to TRBJ2-5, with TRBD2 as a possible D gene (6 bases). Germline V gene lookup returns CDR1 SGHTA and CDR2 FQGTGA. This CDR3 comprises 15 residues. Trimming pared 5 bases from V and 1 base from J, leaving 14 bases between. As DNA, the CDR3 is TGTGCCAGCAGCCCGGGGGTTTCTCGCCAAGAGACCCAGTACTTC. Amino acids: CASSPGVSRQETQYF.

The V and J genes are TRBV9 and TRBJ2-1; TRBD2 is a possible D gene (5 bases). Trimming removed 3 bases from V and 8 bases from J, with 21 bases in between. The CDR3 is 16 amino acids. The germline CDR1 and CDR2 sequences are SGDLS and YYNGEE. This CDR3 is CASSGRPDGMDHEQFF. CDR3 bases: TGTGCCAGCAGCGGCCGACCCGACGGGATGGACCATGAGCAGTTCTTC.

The rearrangement links TRBV11-2 to TRBJ2-1; 8 nucleotides match TRBD2. CDR3 length: 14 amino acids. The junction had 4 bases not matched to a gene; V was cut back by 1 base and J by 8 bases. CDR1 is SGHAT, CDR2 FQNNGV, per germline. The CDR3, as DNA: TGTGCCAGCAGCTTAGCCGGGGGGGCCTATGAGCAGTTCTTC. Translating it yields CASSLAGGAYEQFF.

The J gene is TRBJ2-4, the V gene TRBV10-3; D is possibly TRBD1 (6 bases). Trimming took 3 bases from V and 5 from J, leaving 14 bases between them. The germline CDR1 and CDR2 sequences are ENHRY and SYGVKD. The CDR3 runs to 15 residues. This CDR3 is CAISEVKGDQNIQYF. In DNA form, the CDR3 reads TGTGCCATCAGTGAAGTGAAGGGGGATCAAAACATTCAGTACTTC.

In nucleotides, the CDR3 is TGTGCCAGCAGCTTGGGACAGTCCGAAGCTTTCTTT. Its protein product is CASSLGQSEAFF. V gene TRBV5-6 combines with J gene TRBJ1-1, with a tentative D call TRBD1 (5 bases). Trimming took off 0 bases at V and 8 bases at J, with 8 bases between the two ends. The CDR3 is 12 residues long. Germline CDR1 is SGHDT and CDR2 is YYEEEE.

The chain uses TRBV4-1 and TRBJ1-1; D may be TRBD1 (5 bases). The CDR3 is 16 amino acids. Trimming took 1 base from V and 1 from J, leaving 13 bases between them. The V gene's germline CDR1 is MGHRA and CDR2 YSYEKL. CDR3 region: CASSQGIGGTNTEAFF. The CDR3 region has the DNA TGCGCCAGCAGCCAAGGTATCGGGGGGACGAACACTGAAGCTTTCTTT.

V is TRBV2 and J is TRBJ1-5, with 8 bases aligning to TRBD1. From germline, CDR1 is SNHLY and CDR2 FYNNEI. This CDR3 comprises 16 residues. The trim removed 6 bases at V and 6 bases at J, leaving 13 bases unmatched. CDR3 nucleotides: TGTGCCAGCAGGGGTACCCAGGGGGCCGGGGGTCAGCCCCAGCATTTT. Its protein is CASRGTQGAGGQPQHF.

This chain connects TRBV7-2 to TRBJ2-7; D not certain. Germline V lookup: CDR1 SGHTA, CDR2 FQGNSA. CDR3 size: 14 residues. V lost 10 bases and J 0 bases, leaving 16 bases between the germline ends. For the CDR3, the DNA is TGTGCCACCACACCGGGTCTCCACTCCTACGAGCAGTACTTC. Translating gives CATTPGLHSYEQYF.

J is TRBJ2-5 and V is TRBV11-2; 9 bases align to TRBD2. V gave up 5 bases and J gave up 1 base; unmatched junction bases: 5. CDR1 is SGHAT, CDR2 FQNNGV, per germline. The CDR3 totals 15 residues. CDR3: CASSPSGVPQETQYF. Written as DNA, the CDR3 is TGTGCCAGCAGCCCTAGCGGGGTACCCCAAGAGACCCAGTACTTC.

V and J are TRBV25-1 and TRBJ2-2; 8 bases line up with TRBD1. Per germline, CDR1 MGHDK and CDR2 SYGVNS. V trimming: 8 bases; J trimming: 6 bases; junction bases outside the gene matches: 8. This CDR3 comprises 14 residues. This CDR3 is CASRGQGSPGELFF. Written as DNA, the CDR3 is TGTGCCAGCCGTGGACAGGGAAGCCCCGGGGAGCTGTTTTTT.

This sequence joins TRBV2 and TRBJ2-5; TRBD2 aligns across 8 bases. The CDR3 runs 16 residues. V was clipped by 8 bases and J by 0 bases; unmatched bases: 11. CDR1 and CDR2 from the germline V gene are SNHLY and FYNNEI. The DNA for the CDR3 is TGTGCCAGCCCCTCCCTAGCGGGCCCTGACCAAGAGACCCAGTACTTC. Its translation: CASPSLAGPDQETQYF.